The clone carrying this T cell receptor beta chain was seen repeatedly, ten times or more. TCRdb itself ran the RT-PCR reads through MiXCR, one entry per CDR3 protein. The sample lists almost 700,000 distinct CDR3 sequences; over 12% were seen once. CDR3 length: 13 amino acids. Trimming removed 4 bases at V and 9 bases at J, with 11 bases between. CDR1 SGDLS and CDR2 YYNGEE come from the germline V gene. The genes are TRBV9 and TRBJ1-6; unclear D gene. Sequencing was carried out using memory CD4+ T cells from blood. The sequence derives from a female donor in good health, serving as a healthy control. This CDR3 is CASSPSSGSPLHF. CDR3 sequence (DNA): TGTGCCAGCAGCCCCTCGTCGGGTTCACCCCTCCACTTT.